This T cell receptor (beta chain) was identified in a study of regulatory T cells in long-lasting Graves disease. General observations from the study: Study was limited to peripheral blood, excluding thyroid tissue.

Combining iRepertoire HTBI primers with Arm-PCR of CDR3 regions, the authors built TCR beta libraries. TCRdb itself ran the multiplex PCR reads through MiXCR, one entry per CDR3 protein. The sample includes 350,000 to 500,000 distinct CDR3 sequences, 21% seen only once; the top ten take more than 13%. As concerns this clonotype: The antigen remains undetermined.

Time point indicated: persistent/refractory GD, antithyroid drugs over 5 years with positive TRAb. Generation of the TCR library employed RNA extracted from PBMCs. Patients came from an endocrinology department in Xi'an, China. This TCR was recovered from a female donor with Graves disease. The starting material was peripheral blood mononuclear cells (PBMCs), obtained when the disease was refractory, from a patient treated with antithyroid drugs.

Written as DNA, the CDR3 is TGTGCCAGCAGCTCGGACGGATGGCGGGGGGCCAACGTCCTGACTTTC. As protein: CASSSDGWRGANVLTF. This chain links TRBV7-2 with TRBJ2-6; D is undetermined. CDR3 size: 16 residues. V gave up 4 bases and J gave up 4 bases, with 14 bases separating them. Germline CDR1 and CDR2: SGHTA and FQGNSA.